This T cell receptor beta chain was recovered during a study of T cells in Graves' hyperthyroidism and ophthalmopathy. Study as a whole: It was at initial diagnosis, before any treatment, that peripheral blood was collected.

This clonotype was counted ten times or more. RNA transcripts yielded amplified TCR beta CDR3 regions. The HTBI set primed first-round TCR CDR3 RT-PCR. TCRdb reprocessed the multiplex PCR reads via MiXCR and lists one record per CDR3 protein. Of around 280,000 distinct CDR3 sequences in the sample, about 13% were seen once. This CDR3 spans 15 amino acids. In germline, CDR1 is SNHLY, CDR2 FYNNEI. V was clipped by 4 bases and J by 4 bases, with 15 bases between them. Sequenced sample: blood. This receptor was taken from a woman aged 40 to 55 with Graves' hyperthyroidism. J is TRBJ2-3 and V is TRBV2, with unresolved D. DNA of the CDR3: TGTGCCAGCAGTGGCGCTGCGATGGGATCAGATACGCAGTATTTT. This translates into CASSGAAMGSDTQYF.